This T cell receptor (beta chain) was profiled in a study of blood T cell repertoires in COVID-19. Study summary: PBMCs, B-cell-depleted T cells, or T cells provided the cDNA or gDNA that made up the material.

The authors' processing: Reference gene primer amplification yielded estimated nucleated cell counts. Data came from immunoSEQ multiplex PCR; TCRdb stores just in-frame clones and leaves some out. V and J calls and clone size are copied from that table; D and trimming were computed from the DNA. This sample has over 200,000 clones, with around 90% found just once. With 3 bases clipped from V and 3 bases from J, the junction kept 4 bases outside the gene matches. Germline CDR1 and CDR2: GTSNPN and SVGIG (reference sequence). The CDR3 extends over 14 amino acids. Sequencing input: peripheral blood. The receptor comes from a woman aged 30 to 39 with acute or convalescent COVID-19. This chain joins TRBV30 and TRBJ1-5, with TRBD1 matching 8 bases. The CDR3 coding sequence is TGTGCCTGGAGACAGGGGGGTGCCAATCAGCCCCAGCATTTT. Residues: CAWRQGGANQPQHF.